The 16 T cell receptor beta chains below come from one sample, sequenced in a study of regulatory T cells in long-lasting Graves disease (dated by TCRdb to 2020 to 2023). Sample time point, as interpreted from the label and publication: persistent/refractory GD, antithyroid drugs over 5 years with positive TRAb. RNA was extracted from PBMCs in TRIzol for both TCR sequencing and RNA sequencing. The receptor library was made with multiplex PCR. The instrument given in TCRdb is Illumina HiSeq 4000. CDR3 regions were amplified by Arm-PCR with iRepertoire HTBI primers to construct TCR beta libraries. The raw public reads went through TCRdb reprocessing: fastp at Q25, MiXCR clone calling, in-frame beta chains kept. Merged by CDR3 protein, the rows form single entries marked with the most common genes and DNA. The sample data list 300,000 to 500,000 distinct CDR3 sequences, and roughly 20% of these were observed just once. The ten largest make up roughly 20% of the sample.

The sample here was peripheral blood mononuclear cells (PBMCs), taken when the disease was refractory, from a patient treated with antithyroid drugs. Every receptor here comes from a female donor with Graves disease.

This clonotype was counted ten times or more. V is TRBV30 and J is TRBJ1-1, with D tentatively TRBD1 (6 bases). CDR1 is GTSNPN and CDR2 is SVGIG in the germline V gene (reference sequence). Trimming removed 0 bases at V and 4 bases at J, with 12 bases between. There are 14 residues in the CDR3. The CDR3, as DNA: TGTGCCTGGAGTGTAAACAGGGCGTCCACTGAAGCTTTCTTT. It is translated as CAWSVNRASTEAFF.

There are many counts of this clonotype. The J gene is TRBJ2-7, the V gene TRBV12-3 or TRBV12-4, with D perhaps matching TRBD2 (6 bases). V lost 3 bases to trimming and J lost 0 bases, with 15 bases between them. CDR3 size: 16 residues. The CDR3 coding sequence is TGTGCCAGCAGTTTCGATAGCGGAACGAGCTCCTACGAGCAGTACTTC. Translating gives CASSFDSGTSSYEQYF.

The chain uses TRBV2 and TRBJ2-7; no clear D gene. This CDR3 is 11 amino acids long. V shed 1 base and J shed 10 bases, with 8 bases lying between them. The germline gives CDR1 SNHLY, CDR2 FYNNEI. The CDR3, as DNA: TGTGCCAGCAGTGAAGTTAGCCTCCAGTACTTC. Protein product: CASSEVSLQYF.

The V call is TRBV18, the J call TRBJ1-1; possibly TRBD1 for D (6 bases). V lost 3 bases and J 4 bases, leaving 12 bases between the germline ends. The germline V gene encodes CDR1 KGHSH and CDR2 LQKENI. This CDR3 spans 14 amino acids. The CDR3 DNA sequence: TGTGCCAGCTCACCTACAGGGACGAGCACTGAAGCTTTCTTT. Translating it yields CASSPTGTSTEAFF. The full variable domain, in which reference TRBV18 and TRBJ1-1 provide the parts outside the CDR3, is NAGVMQNPRHLVRRRGQEARLRCSPMKGHSHVYWYRQLPEEGLKFMVYLQKENIIDESGMPKERFSAEFPKEGPSILRIQQVVRGDSAAYFCASSPTGTSTEAFFGQGTRLTVV.

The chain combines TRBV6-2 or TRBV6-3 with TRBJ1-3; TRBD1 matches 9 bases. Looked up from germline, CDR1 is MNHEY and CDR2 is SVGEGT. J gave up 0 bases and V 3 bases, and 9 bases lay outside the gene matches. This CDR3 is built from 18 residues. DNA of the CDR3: TGTGCCAGCAGTTATGTACAGGGGGCTTCTAGCTCTGGAAACACCATATATTTT. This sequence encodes CASSYVQGASSSGNTIYF.

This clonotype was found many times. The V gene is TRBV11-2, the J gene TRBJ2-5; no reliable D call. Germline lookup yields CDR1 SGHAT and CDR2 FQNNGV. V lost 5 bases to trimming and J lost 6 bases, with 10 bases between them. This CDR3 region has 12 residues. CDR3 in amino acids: CASSRNLQTQYF. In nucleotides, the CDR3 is TGTGCCAGCAGCCGTAACCTCCAGACCCAGTACTTC.

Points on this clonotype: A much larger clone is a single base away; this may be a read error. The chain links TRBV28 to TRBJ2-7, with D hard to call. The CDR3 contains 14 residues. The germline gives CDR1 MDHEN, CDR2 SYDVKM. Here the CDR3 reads CASSPPAISYEQHF. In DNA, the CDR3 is TGTGCCAGCAGCCCCCCGGCAATTTCCTACGAGCAGCACTTC.

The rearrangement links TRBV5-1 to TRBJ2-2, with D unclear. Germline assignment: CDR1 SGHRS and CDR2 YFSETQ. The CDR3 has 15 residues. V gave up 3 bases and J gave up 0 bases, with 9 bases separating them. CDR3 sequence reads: CASSSLLANTGELFF. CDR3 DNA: TGCGCCAGCAGCTCACTCCTCGCGAACACCGGGGAGCTGTTTTTT. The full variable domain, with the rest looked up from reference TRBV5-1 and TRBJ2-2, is KAGVTQTPRYLIKTRGQQVTLSCSPISGHRSVSWYQQTPGQGLQFLFEYFSETQRNKGNFPGRFSGRQFSNSRSEMNVSTLELGDSALYLCASSSLLANTGELFFGEGSRLTVL.

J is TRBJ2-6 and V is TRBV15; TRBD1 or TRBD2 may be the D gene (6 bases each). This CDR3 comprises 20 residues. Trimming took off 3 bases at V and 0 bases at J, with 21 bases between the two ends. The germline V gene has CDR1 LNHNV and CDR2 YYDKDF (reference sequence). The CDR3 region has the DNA TGTGCCACCAGCAGGAGGGGGGTCTTCCCCTCTCGCTCTGGGGCCAACGTCCTGACTTTC. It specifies CATSRRGVFPSRSGANVLTF. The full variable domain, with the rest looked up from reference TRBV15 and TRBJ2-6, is DAMVIQNPRYQVTQFGKPVTLSCSQTLNHNVMYWYQQKSSQAPKLLFHYYDKDFNNEADTPDNFQSRRPNTSFCFLDIRSPGLGDTAMYLCATSRRGVFPSRSGANVLTFGAGSRLTVL.

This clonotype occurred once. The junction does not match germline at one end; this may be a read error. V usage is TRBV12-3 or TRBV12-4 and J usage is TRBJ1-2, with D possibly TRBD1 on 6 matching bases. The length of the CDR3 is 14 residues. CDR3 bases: TGTGCCAGCAGTTTAATACAGATGCCGGGGGGCTACGCCTTC. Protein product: CASSLIQMPGGYAF.

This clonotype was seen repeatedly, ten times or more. CDR3 in amino acids: CASSPGRDYGYTF. DNA of the CDR3: TGTGCCAGCAGTCCGGGCCGAGACTATGGCTACACCTTC. This rearrangement joins TRBV12-3 or TRBV12-4 to TRBJ1-2, with D hard to call. The CDR3 consists of 13 residues. V lost 5 bases and J lost 3, with 10 bases in between.

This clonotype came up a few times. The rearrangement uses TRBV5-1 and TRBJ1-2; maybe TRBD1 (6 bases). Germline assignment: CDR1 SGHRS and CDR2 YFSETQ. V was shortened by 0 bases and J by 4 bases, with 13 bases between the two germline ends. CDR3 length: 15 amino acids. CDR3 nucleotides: TGCGCCAGCAGCTTGGGCACTCTGGGGGCCTATGGCTACACCTTC. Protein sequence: CASSLGTLGAYGYTF. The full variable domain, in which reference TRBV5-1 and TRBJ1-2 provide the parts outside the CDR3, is KAGVTQTPRYLIKTRGQQVTLSCSPISGHRSVSWYQQTPGQGLQFLFEYFSETQRNKGNFPGRFSGRQFSNSRSEMNVSTLELGDSALYLCASSLGTLGAYGYTFGSGTRLTVV.

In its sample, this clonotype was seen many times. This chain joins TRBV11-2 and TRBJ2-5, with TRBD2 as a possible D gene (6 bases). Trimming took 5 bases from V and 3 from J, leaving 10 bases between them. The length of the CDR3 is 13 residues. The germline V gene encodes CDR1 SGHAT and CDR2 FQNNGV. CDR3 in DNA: TGTGCCAGCAGCCCGACTAGTGAAGAGACCCAGTACTTC. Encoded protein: CASSPTSEETQYF.

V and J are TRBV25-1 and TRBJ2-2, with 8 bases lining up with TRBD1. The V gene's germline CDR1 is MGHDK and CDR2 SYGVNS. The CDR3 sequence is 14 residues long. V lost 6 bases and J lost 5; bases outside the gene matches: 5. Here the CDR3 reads CASRATGGTGELFF. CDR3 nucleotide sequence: TGTGCCAGCAGAGCAACAGGGGGAACCGGGGAGCTGTTTTTT. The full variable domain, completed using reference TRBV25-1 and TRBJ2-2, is EADIYQTPRYLVIGTGKKITLECSQTMGHDKMYWYQQDPGMELHLIHYSYGVNSTEKGDLSSESTVSRIRTEHFPLTLESARPSHTSQYLCASRATGGTGELFFGEGSRLTVL.

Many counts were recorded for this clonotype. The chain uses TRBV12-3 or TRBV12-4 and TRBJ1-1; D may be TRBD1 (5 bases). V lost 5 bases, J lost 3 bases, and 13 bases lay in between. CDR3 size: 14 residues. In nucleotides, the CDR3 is TGTGCCAGCAGTCCTGCGAGGGGTCACACTGAAGCTTTCTTT. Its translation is CASSPARGHTEAFF.

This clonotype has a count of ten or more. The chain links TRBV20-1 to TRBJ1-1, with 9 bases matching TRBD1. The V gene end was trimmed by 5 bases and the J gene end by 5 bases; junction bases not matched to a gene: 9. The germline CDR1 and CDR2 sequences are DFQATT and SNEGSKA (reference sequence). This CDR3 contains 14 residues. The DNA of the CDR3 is TGCAGTGCTCCCCGCCGGACAGGGGCAACTGAAGCTTTCTTT. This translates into CSAPRRTGATEAFF.